This TCR beta chain was sequenced during a study of monozygotic twins with cystic fibrosis. General study findings and limits: Monozygotic CF twin pairs shared significantly more nucleotide-identical clonotypes than unrelated CF individuals did. Clonality was generally low (median around 0.01), higher in the most severe patients.

Sequenced by immunoSEQ multiplex PCR; TCRdb stores in-frame clones only, minus some. The sample carries tens of thousands of clones, around 82% recorded once. Details on this clone: Antigen: not known.

Sequencing was carried out using blood. The origin of this receptor is a girl aged 2 to 9 with cystic fibrosis.

The CDR3 DNA reads TGCGCCAGCAGCCAAGCAGACAGGGCCTACGAGCAGTACTTC. It specifies CASSQADRAYEQYF. J is TRBJ2-7 and V is TRBV4-1, with 7 positions matching TRBD1. CDR1 is MGHRA and CDR2 is YSYEKL in the germline V gene. This CDR3 region has 14 residues. V trimming: 1 base; J trimming: 2 bases; junction bases outside the gene matches: 2.